This T cell receptor (beta chain) was recorded in a study of CD8 T cells in ankylosing spondylitis. This clonotype has a count of ten or more. Antigen: not known. By quantitative 5'-RACE with molecular barcodes, the TCR beta libraries were made. TCRdb re-called the 5' RACE reads through MiXCR, storing one row per CDR3 protein. Among around 770,000 distinct CDR3 sequences listed, under 20% were seen once. Regarding the study as a whole: What appeared characteristic of ankylosing spondylitis blood was a TCR beta motif of eight or nine highly homologous variants. Those disease-linked clones were CD8+; they were also relatively rare in peripheral blood. Reactive arthritis synovial fluid and blood were previously reported to contain some motif variants. Within matched ankylosing spondylitis synovial fluid, disease-linked clones were reportedly significantly enriched.

The CDR3 runs 16 residues. The germline CDR1 and CDR2 sequences are SGHRS and YFSETQ. The germline V and J ends were trimmed by 2 bases and 4 bases, with 15 bases remaining between them. The chain employs TRBV5-1 and TRBJ2-2, with D possibly matching TRBD2 (6 bases). The sequence was obtained from a male donor with ankylosing spondylitis. Specimen: blood, either unsorted or a sorted T cell fraction (not recorded which). Written as DNA, the CDR3 is TGCGCCAGCAGCTTTATAATCGGGGGTCGCACCGGGGAGCTGTTTTTT. Protein: CASSFIIGGRTGELFF.